This TCR beta chain was identified in a study of shared clonotypes between healthy human individuals. The CDR3 has 12 amino acids. V lost 6 bases, J lost 7 bases, and 12 bases lay in between. The germline gives CDR1 MNHNS, CDR2 SASEGT. Sequenced by immunoSEQ multiplex PCR; TCRdb stores in-frame clones only, minus some. The sample gives over 1.5 million clones, approximately 98% of which show up once; 0.45% is in the top ten. The sequenced sample was naive CD4+ T cells sorted from blood. Subset noted: CD45RA+ positively selected. This TCR was recovered from a man between 25 and 39 years old in good health. V usage is TRBV6-1 and J usage is TRBJ1-2; no clear D. CDR3 residues: CASSEASFGYTF. CDR3 nucleotides: TGTGCCAGCAGCGAGGCGAGTTTTGGCTACACCTTC.